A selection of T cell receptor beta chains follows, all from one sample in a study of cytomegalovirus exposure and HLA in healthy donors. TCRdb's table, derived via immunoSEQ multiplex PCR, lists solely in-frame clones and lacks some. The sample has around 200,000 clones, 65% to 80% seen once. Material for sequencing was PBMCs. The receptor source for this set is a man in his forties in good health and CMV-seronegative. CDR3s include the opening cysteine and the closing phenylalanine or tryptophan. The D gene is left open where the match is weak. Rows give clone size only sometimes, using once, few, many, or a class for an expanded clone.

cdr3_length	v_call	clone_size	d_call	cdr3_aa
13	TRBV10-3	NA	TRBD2	CATGLADTDTQYF
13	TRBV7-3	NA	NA	CASSLGQGKTLHF
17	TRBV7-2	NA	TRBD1	CASSPGRGQVDGNTIYF
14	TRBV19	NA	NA	CASAFQGGTYEQYF
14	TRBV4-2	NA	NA	CASSPGVLDTEAFF
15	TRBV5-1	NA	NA	CASSPADFLVQPQHF
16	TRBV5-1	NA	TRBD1	CASSLGGQGAQNEQFF
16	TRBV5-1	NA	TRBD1	CASSGTQGQGLAEQYF
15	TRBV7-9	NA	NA	CASSLREEGVYEQYF
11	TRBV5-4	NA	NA	CASSSRDTQFF
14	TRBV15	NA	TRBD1	CATSIRGDPRTGDF
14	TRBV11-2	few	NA	CASSPGISGNTIYF